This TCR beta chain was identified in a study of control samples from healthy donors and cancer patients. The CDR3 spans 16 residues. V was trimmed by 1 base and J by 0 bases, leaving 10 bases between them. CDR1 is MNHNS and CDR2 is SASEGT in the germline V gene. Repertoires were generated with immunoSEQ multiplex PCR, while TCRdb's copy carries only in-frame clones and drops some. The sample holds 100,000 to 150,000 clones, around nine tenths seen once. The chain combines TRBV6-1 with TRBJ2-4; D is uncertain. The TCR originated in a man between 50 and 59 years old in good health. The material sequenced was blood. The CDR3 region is CASSEGRKLAKNIQYF. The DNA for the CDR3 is TGTGCCAGCAGTGAAGGCAGGAAGTTAGCCAAAAACATTCAGTACTTC.